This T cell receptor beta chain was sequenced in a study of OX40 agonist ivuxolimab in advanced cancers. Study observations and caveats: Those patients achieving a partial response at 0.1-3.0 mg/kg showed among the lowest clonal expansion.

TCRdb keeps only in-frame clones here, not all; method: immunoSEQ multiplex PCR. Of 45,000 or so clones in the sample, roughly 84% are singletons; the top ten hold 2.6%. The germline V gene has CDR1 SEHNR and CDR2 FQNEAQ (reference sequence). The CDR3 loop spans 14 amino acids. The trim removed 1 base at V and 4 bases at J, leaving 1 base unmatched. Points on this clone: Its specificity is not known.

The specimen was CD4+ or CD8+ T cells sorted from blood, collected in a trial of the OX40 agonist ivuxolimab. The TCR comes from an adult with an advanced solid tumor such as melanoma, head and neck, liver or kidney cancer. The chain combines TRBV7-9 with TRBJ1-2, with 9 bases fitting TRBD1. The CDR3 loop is CASSLGQGGYGYTF. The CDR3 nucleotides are TGTGCCAGCAGCTTAGGACAGGGGGGCTATGGCTACACCTTC.